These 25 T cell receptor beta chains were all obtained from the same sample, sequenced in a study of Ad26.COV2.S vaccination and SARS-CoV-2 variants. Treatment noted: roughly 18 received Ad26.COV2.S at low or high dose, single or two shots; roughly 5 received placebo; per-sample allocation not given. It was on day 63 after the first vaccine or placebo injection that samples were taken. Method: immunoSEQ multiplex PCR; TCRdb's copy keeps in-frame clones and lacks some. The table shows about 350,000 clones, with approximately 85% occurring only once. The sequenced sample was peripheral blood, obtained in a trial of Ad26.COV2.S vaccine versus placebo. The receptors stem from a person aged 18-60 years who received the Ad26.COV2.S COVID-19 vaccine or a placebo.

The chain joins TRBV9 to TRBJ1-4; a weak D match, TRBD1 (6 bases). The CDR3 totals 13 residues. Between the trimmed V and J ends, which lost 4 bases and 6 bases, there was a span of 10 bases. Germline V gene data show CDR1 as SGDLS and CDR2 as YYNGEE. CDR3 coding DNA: TGTGCCAGCAGCCCTAACAGGGATGAAAAACTGTTTTTT. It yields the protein CASSPNRDEKLFF.

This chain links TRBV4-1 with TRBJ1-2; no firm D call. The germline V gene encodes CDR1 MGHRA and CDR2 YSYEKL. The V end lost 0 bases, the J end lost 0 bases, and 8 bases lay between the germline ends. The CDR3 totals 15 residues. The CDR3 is CASSQDPSANYGYTF. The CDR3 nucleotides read TGCGCCAGCAGCCAAGATCCGTCAGCTAACTATGGCTACACCTTC.

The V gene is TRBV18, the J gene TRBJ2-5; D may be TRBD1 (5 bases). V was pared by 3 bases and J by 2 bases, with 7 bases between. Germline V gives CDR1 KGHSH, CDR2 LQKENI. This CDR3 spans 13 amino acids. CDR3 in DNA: TGTGCCAGCTCACCGGACAAACAAGAGACCCAGTACTTC. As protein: CASSPDKQETQYF.

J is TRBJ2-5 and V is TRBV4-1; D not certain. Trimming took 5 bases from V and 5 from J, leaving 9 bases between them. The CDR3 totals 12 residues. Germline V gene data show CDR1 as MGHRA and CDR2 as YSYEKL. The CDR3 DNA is TGCGCCAGCAGCTCTAATTGGGAGACCCAGTACTTC. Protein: CASSSNWETQYF.

CDR3 coding DNA: TGTGCCAGCAGCCTAAGAAGGGCGGGGGGCGAGTTCGCGAACACCGGGGAGCTGTTTTTT. The encoded protein is CASSLRRAGGEFANTGELFF. The rearrangement uses TRBV4-2 and TRBJ2-2; 8 bases fit TRBD2. The CDR3 contains 20 residues. Germline V CDR1 and CDR2: LGHNA, YNFKEQ. The V segment lost 4 bases and the J segment 0 bases; nucleotides outside the gene matches: 16.

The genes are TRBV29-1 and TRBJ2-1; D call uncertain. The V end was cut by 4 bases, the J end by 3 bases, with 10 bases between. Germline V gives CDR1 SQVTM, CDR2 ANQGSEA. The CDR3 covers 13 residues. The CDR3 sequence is CSVVSQSYNEQFF. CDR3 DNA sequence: TGCAGCGTTGTTTCACAGAGCTACAATGAGCAGTTCTTC.

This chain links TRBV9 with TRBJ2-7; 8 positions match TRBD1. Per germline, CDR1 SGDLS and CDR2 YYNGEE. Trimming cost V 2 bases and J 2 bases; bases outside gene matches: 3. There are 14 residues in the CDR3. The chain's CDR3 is CASSVGTGPYEQYF. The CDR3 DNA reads TGTGCCAGCAGCGTCGGGACAGGACCCTACGAGCAGTACTTC.

This CDR3 is CASSPVEGLSYNEQFF. The CDR3 nucleotides read TGTGCCAGCTCACCGGTGGAGGGACTCTCCTACAATGAGCAGTTCTTC. The gene calls are TRBV18 and TRBJ2-1; tentatively, D is TRBD2 (6 bases). Trimming shortened V by 3 bases and J by 0 bases, and 12 bases separated the two germline ends. The CDR3 has 16 amino acids. Germline-derived CDR1 and CDR2 are KGHSH and LQKENI. Using reference TRBV18 and TRBJ2-1 for the parts outside the CDR3, the full variable domain is NAGVMQNPRHLVRRRGQEARLRCSPMKGHSHVYWYRQLPEEGLKFMVYLQKENIIDESGMPKERFSAEFPKEGPSILRIQQVVRGDSAAYFCASSPVEGLSYNEQFFGPGTRLTVL.

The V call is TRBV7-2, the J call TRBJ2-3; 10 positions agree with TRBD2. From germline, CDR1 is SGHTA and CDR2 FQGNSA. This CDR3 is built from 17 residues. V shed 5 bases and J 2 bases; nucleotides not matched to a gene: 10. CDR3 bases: TGTGCCAGCAGCCAAGGGGCGAGCGGGGGGGTCACAGATACGCAGTATTTT. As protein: CASSQGASGGVTDTQYF.

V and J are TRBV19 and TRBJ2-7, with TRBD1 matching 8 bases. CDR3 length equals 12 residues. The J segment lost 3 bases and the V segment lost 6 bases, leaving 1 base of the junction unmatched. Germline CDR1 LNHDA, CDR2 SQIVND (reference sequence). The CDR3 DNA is TGTGCCAGTAGCGGGACAGGCTACGAGCAGTACTTC. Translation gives CASSGTGYEQYF.

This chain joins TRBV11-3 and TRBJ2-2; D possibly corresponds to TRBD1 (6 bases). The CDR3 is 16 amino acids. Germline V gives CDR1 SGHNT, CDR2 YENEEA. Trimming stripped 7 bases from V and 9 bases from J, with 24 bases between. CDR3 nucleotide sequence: TGTGCCAGCAAGTGGGTCAGGGACATCCCCGATCGGGAGCTGTTTTTT. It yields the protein CASKWVRDIPDRELFF.

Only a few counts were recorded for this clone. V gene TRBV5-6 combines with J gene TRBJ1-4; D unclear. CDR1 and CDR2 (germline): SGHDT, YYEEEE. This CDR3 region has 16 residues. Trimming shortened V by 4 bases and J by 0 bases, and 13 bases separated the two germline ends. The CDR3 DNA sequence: TGTGCCAGCAGCCCTTCCCCCGGGGCAACTAATGAAAAACTGTTTTTT. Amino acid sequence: CASSPSPGATNEKLFF.

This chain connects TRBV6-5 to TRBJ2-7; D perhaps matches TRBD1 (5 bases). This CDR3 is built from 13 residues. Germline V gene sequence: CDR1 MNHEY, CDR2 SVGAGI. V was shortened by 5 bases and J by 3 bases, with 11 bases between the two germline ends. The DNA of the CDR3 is TGTGCCAGCAGTAATCAGGGATTCTACGAGCAGTACTTC. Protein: CASSNQGFYEQYF.

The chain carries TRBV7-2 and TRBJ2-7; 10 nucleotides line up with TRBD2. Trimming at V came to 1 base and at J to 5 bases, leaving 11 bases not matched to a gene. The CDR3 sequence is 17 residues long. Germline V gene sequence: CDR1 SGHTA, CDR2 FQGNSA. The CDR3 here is CASSLGPSGGAQDEQYF. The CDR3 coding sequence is TGTGCCAGCAGCTTAGGCCCCAGCGGGGGGGCCCAGGACGAGCAGTACTTC.

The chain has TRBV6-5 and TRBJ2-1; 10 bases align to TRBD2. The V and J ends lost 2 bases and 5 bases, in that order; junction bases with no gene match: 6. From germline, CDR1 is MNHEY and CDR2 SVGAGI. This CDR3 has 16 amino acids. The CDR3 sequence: CASSYGRLAGDNEQFF. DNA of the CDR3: TGTGCCAGCAGTTACGGTCGTCTAGCGGGAGACAATGAGCAGTTCTTC.

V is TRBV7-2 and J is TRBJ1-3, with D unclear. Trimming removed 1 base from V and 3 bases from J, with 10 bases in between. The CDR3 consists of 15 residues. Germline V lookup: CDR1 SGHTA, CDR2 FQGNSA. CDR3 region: CASSLVGRLGNTIYF. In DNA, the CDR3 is TGTGCCAGCAGCTTAGTCGGCAGGCTTGGAAACACCATATATTTT. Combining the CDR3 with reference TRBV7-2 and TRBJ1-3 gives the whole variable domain GAGVSQSPSNKVTEKGKDVELRCDPISGHTALYWYRQSLGQGLEFLIYFQGNSAPDKSGLPSDRFSAERTGGSVSTLTIQRTQQEDSAVYLCASSLVGRLGNTIYFGEGSWLTVV.

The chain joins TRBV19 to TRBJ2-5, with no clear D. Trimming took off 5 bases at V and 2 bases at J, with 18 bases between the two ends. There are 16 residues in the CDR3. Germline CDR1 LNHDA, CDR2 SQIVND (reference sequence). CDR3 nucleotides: TGTGCCAGTAGTTCTTTTGGGCGTGGACGGCAAGAGACCCAGTACTTC. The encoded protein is CASSSFGRGRQETQYF. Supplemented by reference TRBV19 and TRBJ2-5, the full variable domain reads DGGITQSPKYLFRKEGQNVTLSCEQNLNHDAMYWYRQDPGQGLRLIYYSQIVNDFQKGDIAEGYSVSREKKESFPLTVTSAQKNPTAFYLCASSSFGRGRQETQYFGPGTRLLVL.

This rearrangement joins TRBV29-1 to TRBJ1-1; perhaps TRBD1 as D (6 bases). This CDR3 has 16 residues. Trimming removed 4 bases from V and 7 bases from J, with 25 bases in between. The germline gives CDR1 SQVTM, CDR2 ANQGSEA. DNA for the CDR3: TGCAGCGTTGGAGGGGGTTTTTGGACAGATATAAATGAAGCTTTCTTT. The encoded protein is CSVGGGFWTDINEAFF.

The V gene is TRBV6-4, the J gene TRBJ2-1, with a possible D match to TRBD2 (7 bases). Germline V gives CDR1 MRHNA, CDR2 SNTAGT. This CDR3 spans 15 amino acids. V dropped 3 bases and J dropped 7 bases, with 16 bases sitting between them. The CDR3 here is CASSEGGAASNEQFF. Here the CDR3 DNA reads TGTGCCAGCAGTGAAGGGGGGGCGGCGTCTAATGAGCAGTTCTTC.

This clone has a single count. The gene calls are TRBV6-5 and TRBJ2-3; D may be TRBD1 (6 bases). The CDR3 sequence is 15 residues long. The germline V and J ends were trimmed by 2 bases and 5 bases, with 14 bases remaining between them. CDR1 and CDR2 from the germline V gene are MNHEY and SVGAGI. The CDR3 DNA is TGTGCCAGCAGTTACGGGACAACCCCGGGAGATACGCAGTATTTT. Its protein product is CASSYGTTPGDTQYF.

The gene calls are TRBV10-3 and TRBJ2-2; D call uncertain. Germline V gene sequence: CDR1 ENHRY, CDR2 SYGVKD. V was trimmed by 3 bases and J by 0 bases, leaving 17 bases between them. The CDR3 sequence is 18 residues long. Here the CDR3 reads CAISDREVGRTNTGELFF. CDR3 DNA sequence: TGTGCCATCAGTGATCGCGAAGTTGGCCGGACGAACACCGGGGAGCTGTTTTTT.

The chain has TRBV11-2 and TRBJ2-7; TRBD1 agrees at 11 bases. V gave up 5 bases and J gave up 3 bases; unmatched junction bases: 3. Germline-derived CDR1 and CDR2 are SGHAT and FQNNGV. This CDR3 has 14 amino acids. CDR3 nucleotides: TGTGCCAGCAGCCTGGGACAGGGGGACTACGAGCAGTACTTC. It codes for CASSLGQGDYEQYF.

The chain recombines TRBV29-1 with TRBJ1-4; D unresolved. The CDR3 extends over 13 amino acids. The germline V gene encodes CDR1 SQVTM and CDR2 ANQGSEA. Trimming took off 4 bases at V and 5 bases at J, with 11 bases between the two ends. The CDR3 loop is CSVAGKQNEKLFF. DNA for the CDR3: TGCAGCGTTGCCGGGAAGCAAAATGAAAAACTGTTTTTT.

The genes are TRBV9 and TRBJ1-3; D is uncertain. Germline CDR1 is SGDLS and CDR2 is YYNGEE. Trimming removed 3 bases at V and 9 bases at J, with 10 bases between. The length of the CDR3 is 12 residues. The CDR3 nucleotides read TGTGCCAGCAGCGGCCTGTCGCCCACCATATATTTT. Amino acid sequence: CASSGLSPTIYF. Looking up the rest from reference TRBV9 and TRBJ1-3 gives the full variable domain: DSGVTQTPKHLITATGQRVTLRCSPRSGDLSVYWYQQSLDQGLQFLIQYYNGEERAKGNILERFSAQQFPDLHSELNLSSLELGDSALYFCASSGLSPTIYFGEGSWLTVV.

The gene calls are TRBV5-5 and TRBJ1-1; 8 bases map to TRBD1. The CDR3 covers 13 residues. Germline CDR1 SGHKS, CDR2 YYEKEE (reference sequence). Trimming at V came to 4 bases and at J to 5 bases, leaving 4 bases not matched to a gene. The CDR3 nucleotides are TGTGCCAGCAGCATAACAGGGGGAACTGAAGCTTTCTTT. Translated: CASSITGGTEAFF.